The rows below give T cell receptor beta chains drawn from one sample of a study of regulatory T cells in long-lasting Graves disease. TCRdb fed the multiplex PCR reads into MiXCR, producing one record per CDR3 protein. Here the sample spans some 450,000 distinct CDR3 sequences, about 15% being singletons. These records were also assigned to another study, of T cells in Graves' hyperthyroidism and ophthalmopathy.

Sequences were derived from peripheral blood mononuclear cells (PBMCs), sampled at new diagnosis, from a patient treated with antithyroid drugs. The source of these receptors is a young woman with Graves disease. Each CDR3 is given with its conserved first and last residue. The D gene is left open where the match is weak. Only some rows state a clone size, as once, few, many or a class for expanded clones.

clone size,V gene,J gene,D gene,CDR3 DNA,CDR3 protein
few,TRBV5-1,TRBJ2-3,TRBD2,TGCGCCAGCAGCTCCGGACTAGCGGGAGAGGAAGATACGCAGTATTTT,CASSSGLAGEEDTQYF
many,TRBV2,TRBJ1-1,-,TGTGCCAGCACCCGATCCAGGTCCAACACTGAAGCTTTCTTT,CASTRSRSNTEAFF
few,TRBV29-1,TRBJ1-2,-,TGCAGCGTGGCTGAGGGGGGGGGGTACTATGGCTACACCTTC,CSVAEGGGYYGYTF
many,TRBV7-2,TRBJ1-5,-,TGTGCCAGCAGCTTATATCAGATCAGGGCAGGTCAGCCCCAGCATTTT,CASSLYQIRAGQPQHF
many,TRBV28,TRBJ2-1,-,TGTGCCAGCAGCAACAGGGGGTGGCGGGAGATAATCTACAATGAGCAGTTCTTC,CASSNRGWREIIYNEQFF
many,TRBV27,TRBJ2-5,TRBD2,TGTGCCAGCAGTGGAGGGACTAGGCGAGAGACCCAGTACTTC,CASSGGTRRETQYF
many,TRBV2,TRBJ1-5,-,TGTGCCAGCAAAAGAAGAACTGGGCCGGGCCAGCCCCAGCATTTT,CASKRRTGPGQPQHF
many,TRBV29-1,TRBJ1-1,-,TGCAGCGCTGCGGGCGGGGGAACCTACACTGAAGCTTTCTTT,CSAAGGGTYTEAFF
many,TRBV15,TRBJ1-5,-,TGTGCCACCAGCAGAGATAACAGGGTGGCTCAGCCCCAGCATTTT,CATSRDNRVAQPQHF
many,TRBV28,TRBJ2-1,TRBD2,TGTGCCAGCAGCTCCGGGACTAGCGGGAGGGCCACTGAGCAGTTCTTC,CASSSGTSGRATEQFF
many,TRBV28,TRBJ2-1,-,TGTGCCAGCAGTTTGGGGGGCTACAGGGGTAATGAGCAGTTCTTC,CASSLGGYRGNEQFF
few,TRBV7-6,TRBJ2-1,-,TGTGCCAGCAGCTTCGGCAGGGGATTCTACAATGAGCAGTTCTTC,CASSFGRGFYNEQFF
many,TRBV20-1,TRBJ2-1,TRBD2,TGCAGTGCTACGCGGGAGGGCCGGCGAGAGCAGTTCTTC,CSATREGRREQFF
many,TRBV27,TRBJ2-7,TRBD1,TGTGCCAGCAGTTACACAGGGGGCGCGATCTACGAGCAGTACTTC,CASSYTGGAIYEQYF
few,TRBV15,TRBJ2-7,-,TGTGCCACCAGCAGTCTGGGACCTTACGAGCAGTACTTC,CATSSLGPYEQYF
-,TRBV5-6,TRBJ2-7,-,TGTGCCAGCAGCCCCGACCCGCAGAGCTCCTACGAGCAGTACTTC,CASSPDPQSSYEQYF
many,TRBV27,TRBJ2-1,TRBD1,TGTGCCAGCAGTTTAACAGGGGAACGTGAGCAGTTCTTC,CASSLTGEREQFF
-,TRBV29-1,TRBJ2-5,-,TGCAGCGTTATTGCCGAGACCCAGTACTTC,CSVIAETQYF
many,TRBV5-1,TRBJ1-1,TRBD1,TGCGCCAGCAGTGCGGGACAGGGGCTTGAAGCTTTCTTT,CASSAGQGLEAFF
few,TRBV3-1,TRBJ2-2,TRBD2,TGTGCCAGCAGCCCCAGGACTAGCGGGCCAAAATGGTCGGGGGCCACCGGGGAGCTGTTTTTT,CASSPRTSGPKWSGATGELFF
-,TRBV16,TRBJ2-1,TRBD2,TGTGCCAGCACACGGAGCGGGAGCGACTGGAATGAGCAGTTCTTC,CASTRSGSDWNEQFF
many,TRBV6-5,TRBJ2-2,-,TGTGCCAGCAGTTCAACATCCCACGCAGCGAACACCGGGGAGCTGTTTTTT,CASSSTSHAANTGELFF
few,TRBV15,TRBJ1-2,-,TGTGCCACCAGCAGGGGCGGCAGGACGTATGGCTACACCTTC,CATSRGGRTYGYTF
many,TRBV7-8,TRBJ2-2,TRBD2,TGTGCCAGCGGACCGGGACTAGTTTCCTCCGGGGAGCTGTTTTTT,CASGPGLVSSGELFF
many,TRBV12-3/TRBV12-4,TRBJ2-5,TRBD1,TGTGCCAGCCAAAACAGGGGCCGAGAAGAGACCCAGTACTTC,CASQNRGREETQYF
-,TRBV4-3,TRBJ1-1,TRBD1,TGCGCCAGCAGCCGAGGGGACAGGGCGAACACTGAAGCTTTCTTT,CASSRGDRANTEAFF
many,TRBV11-1,TRBJ2-7,-,TGTGCCAGCAGACTAGCTGGGGGTCAGGACGCCTACGAGCAGTACTTC,CASRLAGGQDAYEQYF
many,TRBV28,TRBJ2-7,-,TGTGCCAGCAGTTTGGGAGTTCAGACGTCCTACGAGCAGTACTTC,CASSLGVQTSYEQYF
few,TRBV7-8,TRBJ1-5,TRBD1,TGTGCCAGCAGCTTCAGTAGGGGGCGCGGGCAGCCCCAGCATTTT,CASSFSRGRGQPQHF
few,TRBV9,TRBJ2-3,-,TGTGCCAGCAGCCCAAAGGTGGTGGATACGCAGTATTTT,CASSPKVVDTQYF
many,TRBV11-2,TRBJ2-7,TRBD2,TGTGCCAGCAGCTTCCTAGCGGGGCCCTCCTACGAGCAGTACTTC,CASSFLAGPSYEQYF
-,TRBV5-1,TRBJ2-1,TRBD2,TGCGCCAGCAGCCCCTATCTAGCGGGAGCAGGTCCCAGCGATGAGCAGTTCTTC,CASSPYLAGAGPSDEQFF
few,TRBV7-9,TRBJ2-7,-,TGTGCCAGCAGCTTAGAGTCGCTGTACGAGCAGTACTTC,CASSLESLYEQYF
many,TRBV6-2/TRBV6-3,TRBJ1-6,-,TGTGCCAGCATTCTGGACAGCCTAAATTCACCCCTCCACTTT,CASILDSLNSPLHF
many,TRBV11-2,TRBJ2-3,TRBD1,TGTGCCAGCAGCTCTCCCCGGGTTCCAGGGGGTGGCACAGATACGCAGTATTTT,CASSSPRVPGGGTDTQYF